This T cell receptor (beta chain) appears in the sequencing data of a study of regulatory T cells in long-lasting Graves disease. General study findings and limits: Newly diagnosed patients shared 850 to 1,000 public clonotypes; persistent patients shared a few thousand.

This clonotype was detected ten times or more. Its antigen is undetermined. Time point specified: newly diagnosed GD, antithyroid drugs for less than 3 months. PBMC RNA was the source of the TCR library. Graves' disease diagnosis used American Thyroid Association guidelines. HTBI primers from iRepertoire and Arm-PCR of CDR3 regions yielded the TCR beta libraries. A single record per CDR3 protein comes from TCRdb applying MiXCR to the multiplex PCR reads. The sample holds a few hundred thousand distinct CDR3 sequences, roughly 17% seen once. Trimming cost V 2 bases and J 4 bases, with 13 bases left between them. Germline-derived CDR1 and CDR2 are SGHTA and FQGTGA. The CDR3 loop spans 15 amino acids. Separately, the same data were catalogued under a study of T cells in Graves' hyperthyroidism and ophthalmopathy. This second study says: Patients showing uncontrolled infection, other autoimmune disease, pregnancy or lactation were ineligible.

This receptor was taken from a woman between 18 and 29 years old with Graves disease. Specimen: peripheral blood mononuclear cells (PBMCs), collected at new diagnosis, from a patient treated with antithyroid drugs. V is TRBV7-3 and J is TRBJ2-3; possible D gene TRBD1, 6 bases. CDR3 loop: CASSLRAHRADTQYF. CDR3 sequence (DNA): TGTGCCAGCAGCTTACGCGCCCACAGGGCAGATACGCAGTATTTT.